This T cell receptor beta chain is drawn from a study of radiation and T cells in renal cell carcinoma. Trimming pared 0 bases from V and 0 bases from J, leaving 6 bases between. Germline-derived CDR1 and CDR2 are SGDLS and YYNGEE. The CDR3 contains 15 residues. Study-wide results and caveats: From baseline, blood top tumor clonotypes peaked at 2 weeks post-radiation.

Notes on this clone: What it binds is unknown.

Time point noted: blood 4 weeks post-SBRT, at nephrectomy. Treatment: 15 Gy SBRT to primary tumor, nephrectomy 4 weeks later. Nephrectomy followed 15 Gy stereotactic body radiation by 4 weeks. The assay was immunoSEQ multiplex PCR, and TCRdb's table has in-frame clones only and misses some. The data show 150,000 or so clones, less than 90% seen once. This specimen was blood, taken from a patient whose treatment included radiotherapy and nephrectomy. The chain carries TRBV9 and TRBJ1-4; D remains ambiguous. This TCR derives from a woman aged 50 to 60 with renal cell carcinoma. The CDR3 region has the DNA TGTGCCAGCAGCGTAGGACTGGCAACTAATGAAAAACTGTTTTTT. As protein: CASSVGLATNEKLFF. The variable domain in full, completed from reference TRBV9 and TRBJ1-4, reads DSGVTQTPKHLITATGQRVTLRCSPRSGDLSVYWYQQSLDQGLQFLIQYYNGEERAKGNILERFSAQQFPDLHSELNLSSLELGDSALYFCASSVGLATNEKLFFGSGTQLSVL.